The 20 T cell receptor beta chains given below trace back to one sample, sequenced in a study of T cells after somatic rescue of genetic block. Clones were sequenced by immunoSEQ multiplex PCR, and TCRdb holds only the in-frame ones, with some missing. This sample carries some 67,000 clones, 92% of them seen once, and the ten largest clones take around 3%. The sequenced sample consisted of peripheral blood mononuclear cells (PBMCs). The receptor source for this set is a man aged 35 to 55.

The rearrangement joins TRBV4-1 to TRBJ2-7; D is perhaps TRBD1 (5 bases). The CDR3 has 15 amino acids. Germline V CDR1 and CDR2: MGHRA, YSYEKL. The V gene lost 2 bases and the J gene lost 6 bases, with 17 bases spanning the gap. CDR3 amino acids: CASSQLTVAPGEQYF. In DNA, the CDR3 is TGCGCCAGCAGCCAACTGACAGTGGCCCCCGGCGAGCAGTACTTC.

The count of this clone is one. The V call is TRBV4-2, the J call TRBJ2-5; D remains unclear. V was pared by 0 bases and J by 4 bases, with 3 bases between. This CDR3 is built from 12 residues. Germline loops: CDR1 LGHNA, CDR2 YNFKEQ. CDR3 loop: CASSQEGETQYF. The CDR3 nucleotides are TGTGCCAGCAGCCAAGAAGGAGAGACCCAGTACTTC.

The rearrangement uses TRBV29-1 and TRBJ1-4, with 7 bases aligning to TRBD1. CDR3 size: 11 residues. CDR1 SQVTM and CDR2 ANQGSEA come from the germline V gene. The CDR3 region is CGGQVDEKLFF. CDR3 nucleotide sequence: TGCGGCGGACAGGTTGATGAAAAACTGTTTTTT.

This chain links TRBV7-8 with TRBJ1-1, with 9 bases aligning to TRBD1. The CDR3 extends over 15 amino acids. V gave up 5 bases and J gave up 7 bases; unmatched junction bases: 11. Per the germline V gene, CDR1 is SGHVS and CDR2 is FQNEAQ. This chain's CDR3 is CASSTRRGTGIEAFF. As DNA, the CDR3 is TGTGCCAGCAGCACAAGAAGGGGGACAGGGATTGAAGCTTTCTTT.

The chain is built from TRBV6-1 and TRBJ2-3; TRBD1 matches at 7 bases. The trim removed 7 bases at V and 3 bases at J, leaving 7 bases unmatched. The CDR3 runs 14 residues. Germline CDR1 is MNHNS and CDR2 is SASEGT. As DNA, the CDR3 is TGTGCCAGCAAATTGACAGGGCCTACAGATACGCAGTATTTT. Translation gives CASKLTGPTDTQYF.

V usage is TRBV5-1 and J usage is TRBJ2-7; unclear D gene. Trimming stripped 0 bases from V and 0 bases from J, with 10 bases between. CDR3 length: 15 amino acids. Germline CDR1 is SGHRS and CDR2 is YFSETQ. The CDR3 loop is CASSLDRAHSYEQYF. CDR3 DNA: TGCGCCAGCAGCTTGGACCGGGCCCACTCCTACGAGCAGTACTTC. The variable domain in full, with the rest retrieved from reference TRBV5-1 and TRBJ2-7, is KAGVTQTPRYLIKTRGQQVTLSCSPISGHRSVSWYQQTPGQGLQFLFEYFSETQRNKGNFPGRFSGRQFSNSRSEMNVSTLELGDSALYLCASSLDRAHSYEQYFGPGTRLTVT.

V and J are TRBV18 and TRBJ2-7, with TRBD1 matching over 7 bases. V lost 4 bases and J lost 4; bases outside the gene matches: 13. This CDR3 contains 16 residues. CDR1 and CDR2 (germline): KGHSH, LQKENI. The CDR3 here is CASSLHRGQKTYEQYF. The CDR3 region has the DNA TGTGCCAGCTCACTACACCGGGGACAGAAAACATACGAGCAGTACTTC.

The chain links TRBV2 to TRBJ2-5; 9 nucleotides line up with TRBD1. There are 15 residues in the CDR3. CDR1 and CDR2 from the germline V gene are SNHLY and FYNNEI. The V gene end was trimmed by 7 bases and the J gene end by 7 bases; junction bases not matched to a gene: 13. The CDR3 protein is CASNQGGQGQGTQYF. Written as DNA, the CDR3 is TGTGCCAGCAACCAAGGGGGACAGGGACAGGGGACCCAGTACTTC.

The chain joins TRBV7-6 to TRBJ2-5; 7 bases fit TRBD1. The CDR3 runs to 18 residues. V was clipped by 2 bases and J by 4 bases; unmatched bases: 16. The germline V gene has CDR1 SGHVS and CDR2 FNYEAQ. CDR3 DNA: TGTGCCAGCAGCTTACGGTTCCGGGACAGACGATTTGGAGAGACCCAGTACTTC. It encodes CASSLRFRDRRFGETQYF.

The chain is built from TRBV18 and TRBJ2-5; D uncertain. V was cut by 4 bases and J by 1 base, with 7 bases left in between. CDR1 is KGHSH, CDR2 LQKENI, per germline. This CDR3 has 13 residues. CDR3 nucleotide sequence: TGTGCCAGCTCACTCGAGACCCAAGAGACCCAGTACTTC. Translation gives CASSLETQETQYF.

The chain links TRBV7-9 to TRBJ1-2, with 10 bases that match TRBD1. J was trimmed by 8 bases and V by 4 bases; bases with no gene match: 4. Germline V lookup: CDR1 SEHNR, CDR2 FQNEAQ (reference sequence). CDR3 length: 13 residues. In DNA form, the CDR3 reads TGTGCCAGCAGCTCCGGGACAGGGGAAGGCTACACCTTC. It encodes CASSSGTGEGYTF. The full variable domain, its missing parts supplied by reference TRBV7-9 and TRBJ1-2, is DTGVSQNPRHKITKRGQNVTFRCDPISEHNRLYWYRQTLGQGPEFLTYFQNEAQLEKSRLLSDRFSAERPKGSFSTLEIQRTEQGDSAMYLCASSSGTGEGYTFGSGTRLTVV.

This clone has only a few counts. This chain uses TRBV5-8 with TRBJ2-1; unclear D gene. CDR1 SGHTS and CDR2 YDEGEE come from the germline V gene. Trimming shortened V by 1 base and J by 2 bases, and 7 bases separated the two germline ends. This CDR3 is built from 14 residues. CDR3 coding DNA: TGTGCCAGCAGCTTGAGTGTCCCCTACAATGAGCAGTTCTTC. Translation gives CASSLSVPYNEQFF.

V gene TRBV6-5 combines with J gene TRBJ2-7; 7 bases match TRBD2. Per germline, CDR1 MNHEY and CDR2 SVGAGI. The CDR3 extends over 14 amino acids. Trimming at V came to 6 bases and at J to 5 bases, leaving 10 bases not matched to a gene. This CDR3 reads CASRLAGWGHEQYF. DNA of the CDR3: TGTGCCAGCAGGTTAGCGGGCTGGGGCCACGAGCAGTACTTC.

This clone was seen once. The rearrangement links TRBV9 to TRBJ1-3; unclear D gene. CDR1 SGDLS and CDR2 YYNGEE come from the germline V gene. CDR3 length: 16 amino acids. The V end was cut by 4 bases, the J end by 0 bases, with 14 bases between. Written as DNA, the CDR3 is TGTGCCAGCAGCCTCCTGAGTAGGGTCTCTGGAAACACCATATATTTT. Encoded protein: CASSLLSRVSGNTIYF.

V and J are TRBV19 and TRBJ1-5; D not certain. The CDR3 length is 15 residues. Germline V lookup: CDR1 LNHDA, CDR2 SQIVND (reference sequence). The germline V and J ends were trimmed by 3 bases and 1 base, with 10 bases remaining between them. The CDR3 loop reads CASSIETVSNQPQHF. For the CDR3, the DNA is TGTGCCAGTAGTATTGAGACGGTCAGCAATCAGCCCCAGCATTTT.

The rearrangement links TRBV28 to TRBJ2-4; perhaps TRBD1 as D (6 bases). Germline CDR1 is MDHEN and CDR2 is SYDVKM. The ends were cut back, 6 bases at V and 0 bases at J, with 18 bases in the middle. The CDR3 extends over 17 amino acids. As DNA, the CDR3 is TGTGCCAGCAGCAAATCGACAGGTGGAAAAGCCAAAAACATTCAGTACTTC. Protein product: CASSKSTGGKAKNIQYF.

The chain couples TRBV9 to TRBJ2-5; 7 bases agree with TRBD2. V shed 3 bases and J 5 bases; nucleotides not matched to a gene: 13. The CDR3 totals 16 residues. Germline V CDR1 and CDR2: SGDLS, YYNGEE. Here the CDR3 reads CASSAVAGPRLETQYF. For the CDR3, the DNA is TGTGCCAGCAGCGCAGTAGCGGGCCCCCGGCTGGAGACCCAGTACTTC.

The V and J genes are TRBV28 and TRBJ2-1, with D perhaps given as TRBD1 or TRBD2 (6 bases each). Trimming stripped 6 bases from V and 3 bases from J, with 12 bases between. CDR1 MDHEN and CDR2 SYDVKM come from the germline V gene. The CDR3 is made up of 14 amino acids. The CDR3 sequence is CASSRGRFYNEQFF. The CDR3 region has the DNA TGTGCCAGCAGCCGGGGGCGGTTCTACAATGAGCAGTTCTTC.

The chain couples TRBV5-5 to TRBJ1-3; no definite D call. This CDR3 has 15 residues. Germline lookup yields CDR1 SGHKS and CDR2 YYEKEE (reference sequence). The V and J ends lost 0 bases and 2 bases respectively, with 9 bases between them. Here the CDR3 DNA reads TGTGCCAGCAGCTTGGCGGTGTCAACTGGAAACACCATATATTTT. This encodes CASSLAVSTGNTIYF.

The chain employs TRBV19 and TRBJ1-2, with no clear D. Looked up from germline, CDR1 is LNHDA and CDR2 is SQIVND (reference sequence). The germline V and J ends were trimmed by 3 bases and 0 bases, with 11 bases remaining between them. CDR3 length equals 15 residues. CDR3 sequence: CASSIFLRANYGYTF. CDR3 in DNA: TGTGCCAGTAGTATCTTTCTTCGTGCTAACTATGGCTACACCTTC.